This entry concerns a single TCR beta chain. These data come from a study of identical twins. TCRdb reprocessed the 5' RACE reads via MiXCR and lists one record per CDR3 protein. In the table there are around 960,000 distinct CDR3 sequences, around 12% of which are singletons. The CDR3 has 14 amino acids. Trimming shortened V by 7 bases and J by 7 bases, and 17 bases separated the two germline ends. The germline CDR1 and CDR2 sequences are SGHNT and YENEEA. The same specimen was also included in a second study, on yellow fever vaccine responses in identical twins.

V is TRBV11-3 and J is TRBJ2-1, with D perhaps matching TRBD1 or TRBD2 (6 bases each). The sequence was collected from a woman between 18 and 29 years old in good health. Sequencing was performed on PBMCs. CDR3 in amino acids: CASKPIGGGNEQFF. In DNA form, the CDR3 reads TGTGCCAGCAAGCCCATCGGAGGGGGGAATGAGCAGTTCTTC.